One and the same sample provided the 8 T cell receptor beta chains below, sequenced in a study of T cells in Graves' hyperthyroidism and ophthalmopathy. Using RNA transcripts as the source, TCR beta CDR3 regions were amplified. The primer set for the first-round RT-PCR of the TCR CDR3 was HTBI. TCRdb reprocessed the multiplex PCR reads with MiXCR, giving one entry per CDR3 protein. The table includes hundreds of thousands of distinct CDR3 sequences, approximately 40% detected once. The source material was blood. The origin of the receptors is a man aged 18-30 years with Graves' hyperthyroidism.

The chain has TRBV7-2 and TRBJ1-4; 11 bases match TRBD1. Germline loops: CDR1 SGHTA, CDR2 FQGNSA. CDR3 length: 14 amino acids. The V segment lost 4 bases and the J segment 7 bases; nucleotides outside the gene matches: 2. The CDR3 DNA reads as TGTGCCAGCAGCTGGGACAGGGGGAGTGAAAAACTGTTTTTT. This sequence encodes CASSWDRGSEKLFF.

A few counts support this clonotype. The V call is TRBV9, the J call TRBJ2-5; a possible D gene is TRBD1 (6 bases). The length of the CDR3 is 17 residues. Germline assignment: CDR1 SGDLS and CDR2 YYNGEE. The germline V and J ends were trimmed by 4 bases and 0 bases, with 19 bases remaining between them. The CDR3, as DNA: TGTGCCAGCAGCCCCTTCGTAACAGGGCGCTACCAAGAGACCCAGTACTTC. Encoded protein: CASSPFVTGRYQETQYF.

The rearrangement links TRBV5-1 to TRBJ2-2; the D gene is possibly TRBD2 (6 bases). Trimming pared 4 bases from V and 5 bases from J, leaving 21 bases between. CDR1 is SGHRS, CDR2 YFSETQ, per germline. The CDR3 runs 17 residues. The CDR3 DNA sequence: TGCGCCAGCAGCCCCCAACGGACTACCGAGGGGACCGGGGAGCTGTTTTTT. It specifies CASSPQRTTEGTGELFF.

This sequence joins TRBV4-2 and TRBJ1-5; D unresolved. Germline V lookup: CDR1 LGHNA, CDR2 YNFKEQ. Between the trimmed V and J ends, which lost 1 base and 4 bases, there was a span of 11 bases. The CDR3 contains 15 residues. CDR3 amino acids: CASSQAPTRNQPQHF. CDR3 sequence (DNA): TGTGCCAGCAGCCAAGCCCCGACTCGTAATCAGCCCCAGCATTTT.

This clonotype showed up many times. The rearrangement uses TRBV29-1 and TRBJ2-7; D not certain. Looked up from germline, CDR1 is SQVTM and CDR2 is ANQGSEA. The CDR3 covers 12 residues. V was trimmed by 4 bases and J by 4 bases, leaving 11 bases between them. CDR3 DNA sequence: TGCAGCGTTGGGGTTGGGGAATACGAGCAGTACTTC. This encodes CSVGVGEYEQYF.

This sequence joins TRBV5-4 and TRBJ2-6; unclear D gene. The CDR3 is made up of 14 amino acids. Deletions cut 4 bases from V and 4 bases from J, with 9 bases between. Germline values: CDR1 SGHNT, CDR2 YYREEE (reference sequence). The CDR3 region is CASSGDAGANVLTF. Here the CDR3 DNA reads TGTGCCAGCAGCGGGGATGCCGGGGCCAACGTCCTGACTTTC.

The chain uses TRBV7-9 and TRBJ2-7; TRBD2 matches 7 bases. V shed 3 bases and J 0 bases; nucleotides not matched to a gene: 11. This CDR3 comprises 17 residues. Germline V lookup: CDR1 SEHNR, CDR2 FQNEAQ (reference sequence). The CDR3 spells CASSLAGRDYLSYEQYF. CDR3 DNA sequence: TGTGCCAGCAGCTTGGCGGGACGGGACTACCTCTCCTACGAGCAGTACTTC.

The chain combines TRBV5-1 with TRBJ2-2; D perhaps matches TRBD1 (5 bases). The CDR3 length is 16 residues. Germline V gene lookup returns CDR1 SGHRS and CDR2 YFSETQ. The V end lost 0 bases, the J end lost 1 base, and 10 bases lay between the germline ends. CDR3 bases: TGCGCCAGCAGCTTGGCACCAGGGATGAACACCGGGGAGCTGTTTTTT. It is translated as CASSLAPGMNTGELFF.